This TCR beta chain comes out of a study of OX40 agonist ivuxolimab in advanced cancers. Germline CDR1 and CDR2: SNHLY and FYNNEI. Trimming cost V 6 bases and J 7 bases; bases outside gene matches: 13. CDR3 length: 16 residues. Notes on the study in general: Clonal expansion was seen in CD4+ and CD8+ blood T cells by week 6 at 0.1 to 3.0 mg/kg.

The repertoire was sequenced with immunoSEQ multiplex PCR; TCRdb's copy has only in-frame clones and lacks some. The repertoire holds tens of thousands of clones, with about 87% as singletons. Comments on this clone: Its target is unknown.

This sequence originates from an adult with an advanced solid tumor such as melanoma, head and neck, liver or kidney cancer. The chain uses TRBV2 and TRBJ1-4, with 8 bases identical to TRBD1. Specimen: CD4+ or CD8+ T cells sorted from blood, collected in a trial of the OX40 agonist ivuxolimab. The CDR3 DNA follows: TGTGCCAGCAGGCCTGACAGGGGCGCCGCTTTTGAAAAACTGTTTTTT. Translating it yields CASRPDRGAAFEKLFF.